Included here is one T cell receptor (beta chain) sequence, with context. Its antigen remains unidentified. The CDR3, cysteine through phenylalanine, is 14 amino acids long. DNA for this receptor is not on file. CDR1 and CDR2, looked up from the germline V gene, are MNHEY and SVGEGT. The data derive from a study of T cells expressing NK-cell markers (dated by TCRdb to about 2020). The study in broad terms: Three sorted T-cell subsets (CD3+CD56+NKG2C+, CD3+CD56+NKG2C- and CD3+CD56-NKG2C+) from about 8 donors had their TCR beta-chain repertoires profiled. Seven of the eight sequenced donors were HCMV-seropositive and one was HCMV-seronegative. Randomly selected healthy volunteers, three men and five women, were used as the eight sequenced donors. Libraries were sequenced as 2 x 150 bp reads on Illumina HiSeq 2000/2500, MiSeq or NextSeq.

The study at large found these results: It remained unclear whether the expanded NKG2C-expressing T cell clones were specific for HCMV antigens. For 6 or 7 donors, the dominant CD3+CD56+NKG2C+ clonotypes were among the top 10 CD8+ clonotypes and accounted for about 1.0-7.0% of CD8+ T cells. Those dominant clonotypes were again the most abundant among CD3+CD56-NKG2C+ cells in several donors, at about 28.3-65%.

TCRdb records Illumina HiSeq 2000 as the sequencer. TCR beta cDNA libraries were made by 5'RACE template switching that added a universal primer site and unique molecular identifiers. Priming for cDNA synthesis came from the TCR beta constant segment, and two successive PCR amplification steps followed. The authors' pipeline ran thus. MIGEC handled demultiplexing of the reads and grouping by UMI, while MiTCR was used to assemble and quantify clonotypes. To exclude erroneous sequences, any TCR cDNA sequence not supported by at least two reads was discarded. Downstream repertoire analysis used the tcR package, and clonotypes were matched across fractions by CDR3 nucleotide sequence plus V segment. VDJmatch was used to annotate antigen specificity against VDJdb, with one amino acid substitution in CDR3 allowed. Reads reprocessed by TCRdb are summarized as one entry per CDR3 protein sequence, and DNA is absent. The V and J calls follow TCRdb's processing rather than the paper's. This sample's table has entries for about 170,000 distinct CDR3 sequences. The ten largest clones add up to roughly 21% of the sample.

HCMV-specific IgG was detected in serum with a commercial ELISA kit to determine HCMV serostatus. Peripheral blood mononuclear cells were isolated from blood by Ficoll density gradient centrifugation. The chain employs TRBV6-2 or TRBV6-3 and TRBJ2-7; with no DNA, the TCRdb D assignment of TRBD1 cannot be verified. This TCR was recovered from a man between 18 and 69 years old in good health. The sample was blood T cells: a sorted CD56 or NKG2C T cell subset, CD4+ or CD8+ T cells, or bulk PBMC T cells (not recorded which). CDR3 loop: CASTLAGAAYEQYF.